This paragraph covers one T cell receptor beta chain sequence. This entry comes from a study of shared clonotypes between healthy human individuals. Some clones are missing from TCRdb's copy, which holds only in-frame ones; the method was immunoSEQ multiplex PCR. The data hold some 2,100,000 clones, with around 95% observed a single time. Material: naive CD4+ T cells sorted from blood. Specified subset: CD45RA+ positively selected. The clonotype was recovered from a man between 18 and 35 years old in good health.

The CDR3 region has the DNA TGTGCCAGCAGCGGACAGGGGTCTAACACTGAAGCTTTCTTT. Translating it yields CASSGQGSNTEAFF. The chain joins TRBV5-6 to TRBJ1-1, with 9 positions matching TRBD1. Germline CDR1 SGHDT, CDR2 YYEEEE. The CDR3 runs 14 residues. V dropped 4 bases and J dropped 2; count of bases not matched to a gene: 3.